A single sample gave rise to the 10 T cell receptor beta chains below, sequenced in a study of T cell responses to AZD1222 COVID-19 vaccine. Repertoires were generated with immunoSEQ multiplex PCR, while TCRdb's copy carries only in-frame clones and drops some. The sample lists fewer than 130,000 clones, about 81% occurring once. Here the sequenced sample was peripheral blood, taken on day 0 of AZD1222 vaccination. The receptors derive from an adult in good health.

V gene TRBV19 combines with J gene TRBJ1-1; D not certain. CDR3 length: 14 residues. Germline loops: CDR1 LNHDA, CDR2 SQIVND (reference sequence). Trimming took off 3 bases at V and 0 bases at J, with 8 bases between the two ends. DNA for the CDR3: TGTGCCAGTAGTATTGGTCCCATGAACACTGAAGCTTTCTTT. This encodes CASSIGPMNTEAFF.

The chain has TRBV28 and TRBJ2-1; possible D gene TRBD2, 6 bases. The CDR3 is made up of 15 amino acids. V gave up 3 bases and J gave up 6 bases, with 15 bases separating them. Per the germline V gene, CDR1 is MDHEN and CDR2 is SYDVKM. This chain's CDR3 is CASSFPLADGNEQFF. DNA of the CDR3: TGTGCCAGCAGTTTCCCACTAGCCGATGGCAATGAGCAGTTCTTC.

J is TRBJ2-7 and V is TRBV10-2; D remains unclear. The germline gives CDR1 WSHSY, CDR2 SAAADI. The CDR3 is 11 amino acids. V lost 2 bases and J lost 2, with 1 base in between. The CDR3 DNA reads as TGCGCCAGCAGTGAGACCTACGAGCAGTACTTC. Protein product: CASSETYEQYF.

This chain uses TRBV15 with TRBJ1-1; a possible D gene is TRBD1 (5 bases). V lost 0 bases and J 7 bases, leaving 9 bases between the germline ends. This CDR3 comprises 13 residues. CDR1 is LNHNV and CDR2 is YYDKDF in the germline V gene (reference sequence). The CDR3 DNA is TGTGCCACCAGCAGAGATTGGGGGGGTGAAGCTTTCTTT. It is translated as CATSRDWGGEAFF.

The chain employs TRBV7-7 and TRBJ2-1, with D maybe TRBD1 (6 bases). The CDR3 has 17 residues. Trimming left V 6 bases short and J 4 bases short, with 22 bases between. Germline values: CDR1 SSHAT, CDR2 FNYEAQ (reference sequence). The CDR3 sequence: CASRLTPQGCLYNEQFF. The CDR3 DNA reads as TGTGCCAGCAGATTAACCCCACAGGGATGCCTTTACAATGAGCAGTTCTTC.

The CDR3 DNA reads TGTGCCAGCAGCGCTGACAGGGGGCCTCGCACAGATACGCAGTATTTT. Its protein is CASSADRGPRTDTQYF. This sequence joins TRBV5-8 and TRBJ2-3, with 10 bases fitting TRBD1. Germline CDR1 SGHTS, CDR2 YDEGEE. The trim removed 4 bases at V and 1 base at J, leaving 6 bases unmatched. The CDR3 is 16 residues long.

In DNA form, the CDR3 reads TGTGCCAGCAGCCAGGGGTTTTATGGCACAGATACGCAGTATTTT. Translating it yields CASSQGFYGTDTQYF. This chain joins TRBV7-3 and TRBJ2-3; possibly TRBD1 for D (6 bases). V was shortened by 5 bases and J by 1 base, with 13 bases between the two germline ends. Germline V gene lookup returns CDR1 SGHTA and CDR2 FQGTGA. CDR3 length equals 15 residues.

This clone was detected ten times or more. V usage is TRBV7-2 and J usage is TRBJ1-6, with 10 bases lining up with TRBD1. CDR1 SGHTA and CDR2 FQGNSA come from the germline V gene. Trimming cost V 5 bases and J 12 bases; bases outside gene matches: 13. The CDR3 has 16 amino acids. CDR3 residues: CASSTSPPGQGKPLHF. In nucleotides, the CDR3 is TGTGCCAGCAGCACGTCCCCGCCGGGACAGGGGAAACCCCTCCACTTT.

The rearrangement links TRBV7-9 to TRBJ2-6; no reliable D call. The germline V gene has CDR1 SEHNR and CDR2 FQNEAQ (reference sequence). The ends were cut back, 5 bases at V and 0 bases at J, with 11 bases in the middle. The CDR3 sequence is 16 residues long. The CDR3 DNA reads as TGTGCCAGCAGCCCCCAGTCCATCTCTGGGGCCAACGTCCTGACTTTC. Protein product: CASSPQSISGANVLTF.

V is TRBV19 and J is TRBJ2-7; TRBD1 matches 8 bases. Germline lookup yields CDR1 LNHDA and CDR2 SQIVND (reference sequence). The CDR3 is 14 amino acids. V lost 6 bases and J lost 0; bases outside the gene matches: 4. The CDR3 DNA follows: TGTGCCAGTAGAGGACAGGGAAGCTCCTACGAGCAGTACTTC. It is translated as CASRGQGSSYEQYF.